This passage covers 27 T cell receptor beta chains from one sample sequenced in a study of multiple sclerosis patients with progressive multifocal leukoencephalopathy. Here immunoSEQ multiplex PCR was the method, and the copy in TCRdb shows in-frame clones only, minus some. The sample lists about 31,000 clones; approximately 88% were seen once. Time point of the sample: time of PML onset. Material: PBMCs, obtained from a patient treated with natalizumab. The receptors were gathered from a woman in her thirties or forties with progressive multifocal leukoencephalopathy.

V gene TRBV28 combines with J gene TRBJ1-5; the D is unclear. This CDR3 is 12 amino acids long. The V gene's germline CDR1 is MDHEN and CDR2 SYDVKM. Trimming pared 6 bases from V and 7 bases from J, leaving 10 bases between. As DNA, the CDR3 is TGTGCCAGCAGATACTCGGGGCAGCCCCAGCATTTT. This translates into CASRYSGQPQHF.

The rearrangement uses TRBV2 and TRBJ1-6; 7 nucleotides line up with TRBD1. Germline loops: CDR1 SNHLY, CDR2 FYNNEI. V lost 6 bases and J lost 7; bases outside the gene matches: 9. The CDR3 is 15 residues long. The CDR3 sequence is CASSRTTGDNSPLHF. CDR3 nucleotide sequence: TGTGCCAGCAGCCGGACTACAGGGGACAATTCACCCCTCCACTTT.

This clone showed up just once. The chain carries TRBV18 and TRBJ2-6; D unresolved. The CDR3 covers 15 residues. Per the germline V gene, CDR1 is KGHSH and CDR2 is LQKENI. V lost 0 bases to trimming and J lost 2 bases, with 5 bases between them. For the CDR3, the DNA is TGTGCCAGCTCACCACCCTGGCCTGGGGCCAACGTCCTGACTTTC. Translation: CASSPPWPGANVLTF.

CDR3 sequence: CASSLVGIEQFF. In DNA, the CDR3 is TGTGCCAGCAGCTTGGTAGGGATTGAGCAGTTCTTC. The chain uses TRBV5-6 and TRBJ2-1; D not certain. With 0 bases removed from V and 9 bases from J, the gap between germline ends came to 7 bases. This CDR3 has 12 amino acids. Germline V CDR1 and CDR2: SGHDT, YYEEEE. The variable domain in full, with the rest retrieved from reference TRBV5-6 and TRBJ2-1, is DAGVTQSPTHLIKTRGQQVTLRCSPKSGHDTVSWYQQALGQGPQFIFQYYEEEERQRGNFPDRFSGHQFPNYSSELNVNALLLGDSALYLCASSLVGIEQFFGPGTRLTVL.

This clone is a singleton in its sample. The CDR3 reads CASSSGLAGGPSETQYF. CDR3 sequence (DNA): TGCGCCAGCAGCTCAGGACTAGCGGGAGGGCCGTCAGAGACCCAGTACTTC. This chain uses TRBV5-1 with TRBJ2-5; 15 positions match TRBD2. The trim removed 3 bases at V and 4 bases at J, leaving 7 bases unmatched. In germline, CDR1 is SGHRS, CDR2 YFSETQ. The CDR3 runs to 17 residues.

The chain has TRBV7-6 and TRBJ1-5; perhaps TRBD1 as D (5 bases). Per the germline V gene, CDR1 is SGHVS and CDR2 is FNYEAQ. V was trimmed by 2 bases and J by 4 bases, leaving 12 bases between them. The CDR3 runs 15 residues. The CDR3 loop reads CASSLNQGVNQPQHF. The CDR3 coding sequence is TGTGCCAGCAGCTTAAACCAAGGGGTTAATCAGCCCCAGCATTTT.

The chain links TRBV29-1 to TRBJ1-1, with D unclear. Germline V lookup: CDR1 SQVTM, CDR2 ANQGSEA. V was clipped by 6 bases and J by 7 bases, with 9 bases between them. The CDR3 length is 10 residues. The CDR3 DNA reads TGCAGCGTAAGAAGGAATGAAGCTTTCTTT. This encodes CSVRRNEAFF.

This clone was detected only once. This sequence joins TRBV25-1 and TRBJ1-5; D not certain. Germline V gene data show CDR1 as MGHDK and CDR2 as SYGVNS. The CDR3 has 14 residues. V dropped 1 base and J dropped 4 bases, with 8 bases sitting between them. CDR3 protein: CASSELHGNQPQHF. The DNA for the CDR3 is TGTGCCAGCAGTGAATTACACGGTAATCAGCCCCAGCATTTT.

This clone has just a few counts. This chain uses TRBV21-1 with TRBJ1-2. TRBV21-1 is designated a pseudogene. The CDR3 is 12 amino acids. For the CDR3, the DNA is TGTGCCAGCAGCAAGGGTAAAGATGGCTACACCTTC. Its protein is CASSKGKDGYTF.

The V and J genes are TRBV7-2 and TRBJ1-6, with D hard to call. The CDR3 is 15 residues long. Germline lookup yields CDR1 SGHTA and CDR2 FQGNSA. V shed 1 base and J shed 10 bases, with 14 bases lying between them. CDR3 in DNA: TGTGCCAGCAGCTTAGGGAGCCGGGCGGGCTCACCCCTCCACTTT. It specifies CASSLGSRAGSPLHF. The variable domain in full, completed from reference TRBV7-2 and TRBJ1-6, reads GAGVSQSPSNKVTEKGKDVELRCDPISGHTALYWYRQSLGQGLEFLIYFQGNSAPDKSGLPSDRFSAERTGGSVSTLTIQRTQQEDSAVYLCASSLGSRAGSPLHFGNGTRLTVT.

The V and J genes are TRBV19 and TRBJ1-5, with 9 nucleotides matching TRBD1. V dropped 7 bases and J dropped 4; count of bases not matched to a gene: 8. The CDR3 length is 15 residues. The germline CDR1 and CDR2 sequences are LNHDA and SQIVND (reference sequence). The CDR3: CASNTGGGGNQPQHF. The CDR3 coding sequence is TGTGCCAGTAATACAGGGGGCGGCGGGAATCAGCCCCAGCATTTT. Variable domain in full (rest from reference TRBV19 and TRBJ1-5): DGGITQSPKYLFRKEGQNVTLSCEQNLNHDAMYWYRQDPGQGLRLIYYSQIVNDFQKGDIAEGYSVSREKKESFPLTVTSAQKNPTAFYLCASNTGGGGNQPQHFGDGTRLSIL.

This clone came up a few times. The chain uses TRBV19 and TRBJ1-1, with D hard to call. In germline, CDR1 is LNHDA, CDR2 SQIVND (reference sequence). This CDR3 is 12 amino acids long. The ends were cut back, 9 bases at V and 1 base at J, with 9 bases in the middle. As DNA, the CDR3 is TGTGCCAGCCAAATGGGGAACACTGAAGCTTTCTTT. Residues: CASQMGNTEAFF. Drawing the rest from reference TRBV19 and TRBJ1-1, the complete variable domain is DGGITQSPKYLFRKEGQNVTLSCEQNLNHDAMYWYRQDPGQGLRLIYYSQIVNDFQKGDIAEGYSVSREKKESFPLTVTSAQKNPTAFYLCASQMGNTEAFFGQGTRLTVV.

This chain joins TRBV7-2 and TRBJ1-2; a possible D gene is TRBD1 (6 bases). V dropped 5 bases and J dropped 4 bases, with 17 bases sitting between them. This CDR3 spans 15 amino acids. CDR1 is SGHTA and CDR2 is FQGNSA in the germline V gene. The DNA of the CDR3 is TGTGCCAGCAGCCAATCTTCAGGGGCGGCCTATGGCTACACCTTC. Protein product: CASSQSSGAAYGYTF.

This clone has more than one count but fewer than ten. The rearrangement links TRBV7-9 to TRBJ1-5; the D gene is possibly TRBD1 (5 bases). This CDR3 region has 15 residues. V lost 5 bases and J 4 bases, leaving 15 bases between the germline ends. Germline CDR1 is SEHNR and CDR2 is FQNEAQ (reference sequence). CDR3 loop: CASSPRGPSNQPQHF. CDR3 nucleotide sequence: TGTGCCAGCAGCCCGCGGGGACCGAGTAATCAGCCCCAGCATTTT.

Of note for this clone: A junction end diverges from the germline sequence, so it may reflect a read error. The same CDR3 can be traced to other DNA sequences in this sample. This chain uses TRBV4-2 with TRBJ2-4; TRBD1 is a possible D gene (6 bases). The CDR3 spans 15 residues. Germline V CDR1 and CDR2: LGHNA, YNFKEQ. This CDR3 is CASSQEPGVLNIQYF. The CDR3 DNA reads TGTGCCAGCAGTCAAGAACCAGGGGTGCTAAACATTCAGTACTTC.

This clone came up a few times. This rearrangement joins TRBV5-6 to TRBJ2-3, with a weak D call TRBD2 (8 bases). Trimming removed 4 bases from V and 0 bases from J, with 12 bases in between. CDR1 SGHDT and CDR2 YYEEEE come from the germline V gene. This CDR3 region has 15 residues. CDR3 loop: CASSAGGQSTDTQYF. The CDR3 DNA reads as TGTGCCAGCAGCGCGGGGGGACAGAGCACAGATACGCAGTATTTT. Together with reference TRBV5-6 and TRBJ2-3, the CDR3 gives the full variable domain: DAGVTQSPTHLIKTRGQQVTLRCSPKSGHDTVSWYQQALGQGPQFIFQYYEEEERQRGNFPDRFSGHQFPNYSSELNVNALLLGDSALYLCASSAGGQSTDTQYFGPGTRLTVL.

V is TRBV6-5 and J is TRBJ2-5; TRBD2 aligns across 7 bases. Germline V gene lookup returns CDR1 MNHEY and CDR2 SVGAGI. V trimming: 1 base; J trimming: 4 bases; junction bases outside the gene matches: 9. The CDR3 is 16 residues long. DNA of the CDR3: TGTGCCAGCAGTTACTTTCCTGGCGGGAGTAGAGAGACCCAGTACTTC. Amino acids: CASSYFPGGSRETQYF.

This clone occurred once. This chain uses TRBV2 with TRBJ2-5, with D possibly matching TRBD2 (7 bases). Deletions cut 4 bases from V and 5 bases from J, with 14 bases between. From germline, CDR1 is SNHLY and CDR2 FYNNEI. The CDR3 loop spans 14 amino acids. CDR3 in amino acids: CASSAGGRYETQYF. In nucleotides, the CDR3 is TGTGCCAGCAGTGCGGGGGGCCGTTACGAGACCCAGTACTTC.

The J gene is TRBJ1-2, the V gene TRBV7-6, with 7 bases aligning to TRBD1. CDR3 size: 15 residues. V lost 5 bases, J lost 8 bases, and 14 bases stayed unmatched. Germline lookup yields CDR1 SGHVS and CDR2 FNYEAQ. The CDR3 bases are TGTGCCAGCAGCCCCCGTTTAGGGGGCTTGGGAGGCTACACCTTC. Encoded protein: CASSPRLGGLGGYTF.

This chain links TRBV4-2 with TRBJ2-4; tentatively, D is TRBD2 (6 bases). The CDR3 extends over 14 amino acids. Germline CDR1 reads LGHNA; CDR2 reads YNFKEQ. Deletions cut 0 bases from V and 5 bases from J, with 8 bases between. CDR3 sequence: CASSQEGGENIQYF. The CDR3 DNA follows: TGTGCCAGCAGCCAAGAAGGAGGGGAAAACATTCAGTACTTC.

V gene TRBV6-5 combines with J gene TRBJ1-1, with TRBD1 as a possible D gene (6 bases). Trimming left V 7 bases short and J 3 bases short, with 15 bases between. Per the germline V gene, CDR1 is MNHEY and CDR2 is SVGAGI. This CDR3 has 14 residues. CDR3 bases: TGTGCCAGCAATACAGGGTGGGGGGACACTGAAGCTTTCTTT. Translated, it gives CASNTGWGDTEAFF.

This rearrangement joins TRBV6-5 to TRBJ1-6, with 12 positions matching TRBD1. Trimming took 6 bases from V and 9 from J; bases not matched to a gene: 6. The CDR3 extends over 15 amino acids. Germline CDR1 and CDR2: MNHEY and SVGAGI. CDR3 in DNA: TGTGCCAGCAGGCGGGACAGGGGGCGCGGTTCACCCCTCCACTTT. It yields the protein CASRRDRGRGSPLHF.

The rearrangement uses TRBV6-5 and TRBJ1-5; D remains ambiguous. Trimming shortened V by 5 bases and J by 11 bases, and 16 bases separated the two germline ends. The CDR3 consists of 13 residues. CDR1 MNHEY and CDR2 SVGAGI come from the germline V gene. This CDR3 is CASSPSPPRTQHF. In DNA, the CDR3 is TGTGCCAGCAGTCCATCTCCCCCAAGGACCCAGCATTTT.

The chain carries TRBV10-3 and TRBJ2-1; no clear D gene. Trimming removed 0 bases at V and 6 bases at J, with 18 bases between. There are 17 residues in the CDR3. Germline V lookup: CDR1 ENHRY, CDR2 SYGVKD. CDR3 sequence: CAISESAGSPHSNEQFF. The CDR3 DNA is TGTGCCATCAGTGAGTCAGCAGGTAGCCCCCACAGCAATGAGCAGTTCTTC.

The V and J genes are TRBV5-4 and TRBJ2-7; D is perhaps TRBD1 or TRBD2 (5 bases each). This CDR3 spans 14 amino acids. The V end lost 0 bases, the J end lost 0 bases, and 7 bases lay between the germline ends. Germline V gives CDR1 SGHNT, CDR2 YYREEE (reference sequence). CDR3 in amino acids: CASSLEGSSYEQYF. In DNA form, the CDR3 reads TGTGCCAGCAGCTTGGAGGGGAGCTCCTACGAGCAGTACTTC.

The J gene is TRBJ1-6, the V gene TRBV28; D unresolved. The CDR3 has 16 residues. V was pared by 2 bases and J by 8 bases, with 16 bases between. The germline V gene encodes CDR1 MDHEN and CDR2 SYDVKM. The CDR3, as DNA: TGTGCCAGCAGTTTAGAGGCCTCGGGTAGGGATTCACCCCTCCACTTT. Protein product: CASSLEASGRDSPLHF.

This chain links TRBV5-1 with TRBJ2-1; D unresolved. The CDR3 consists of 13 residues. Germline CDR1 SGHRS, CDR2 YFSETQ. Trimming stripped 1 base from V and 9 bases from J, with 11 bases between. The CDR3 DNA follows: TGCGCCAGCAGCTTGTTCGAGGCTGCTGAGCAGTTCTTC. Its translation is CASSLFEAAEQFF.